This T cell receptor beta chain comes out of a study of immune heterogeneity within non-small cell lung tumors. General study findings and limits: With local tumor mutational burden, local T-cell clonality showed a moderate but significant correlation (R around 0.33).

The template consisted of bulk tumor genomic DNA, with 600 ng used per sample. While surgery was under way, several biopsies spaced far apart were taken per primary tumor. Patients had untreated, newly diagnosed non-small cell lung cancer and underwent curative surgery. It was newly diagnosed non-small cell lung cancer patients having surgery with curative intent who served as donors. Using 32 V and 13 J primers, multiplex PCR amplified TCR beta CDR3. Using its own MiXCR run on the multiplex PCR reads, TCRdb lists one record per CDR3 protein. Of 7,000 to 8,500 distinct CDR3 sequences detected, roughly a fifth appear once; the ten largest clones hold approximately 14%. With respect to this clonotype: Its antigen is not known. Possible read error: a much larger clone is one base away. The conserved phenylalanine or tryptophan is not found at the CDR3 terminus, so this likely reflects a read error.

Sequenced input: lung tumor tissue. This receptor was identified in a man aged 55 to 70 with non-small cell lung cancer.

CDR3 DNA sequence: TGCAGTGCTAAGAACACCAATCAGCCCCAGCATTTA. Its protein product is CSAKNTNQPQHL. V is TRBV20-1 and J is TRBJ1-5; no firm D call. The CDR3 consists of 12 residues. CDR1 and CDR2 from the germline V gene are DFQATT and SNEGSKA (reference sequence). Trimming pared 4 bases from V and 3 bases from J, leaving 7 bases between.